This T cell receptor beta chain was recovered during a study of T cell changes during pregnancy in multiple sclerosis. The CDR3 runs to 14 residues. Germline CDR1 SGHDT, CDR2 YYEEEE. In the case of this clone: Its ends do not fully match the called genes, so a read error is possible.

TCRdb's copy holds only in-frame clones and misses some; the assay was immunoSEQ multiplex PCR. The data contain tens of thousands of clones, 85% to 90% of them singletons. Sequencing used CD4+ T cells from peripheral blood mononuclear cells, obtained in the first trimester of pregnancy. This chain uses TRBV5-6 with TRBJ2-1; 14 bases are shared with TRBD2. The TCR originated in a female donor with multiple sclerosis, enrolled in a pregnancy study. CDR3 sequence (DNA): TGTGCCAGCAGCTTGGAGGGACTAGCGGGAGAAAGGGTCTTC. This translates into CASSLEGLAGERVF.